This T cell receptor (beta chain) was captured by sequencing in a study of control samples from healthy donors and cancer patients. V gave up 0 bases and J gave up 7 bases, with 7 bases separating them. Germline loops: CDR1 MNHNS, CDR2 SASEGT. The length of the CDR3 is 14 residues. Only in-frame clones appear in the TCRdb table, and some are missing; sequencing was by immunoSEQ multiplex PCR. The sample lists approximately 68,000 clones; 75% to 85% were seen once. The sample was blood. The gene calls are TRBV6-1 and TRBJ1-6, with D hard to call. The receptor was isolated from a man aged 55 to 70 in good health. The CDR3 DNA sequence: TGTGCCAGCAGTGAAGCGGGAATCAATTCACCCCTCCACTTT. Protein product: CASSEAGINSPLHF.